Included here is one T cell receptor (beta chain) sequence, with context. Its matching antigen is unknown. PBMCs numbering 2 million and stored at -80 C yielded the unsorted libraries. The data belong to a study of neurological immune-mediated disorders. Overall study results and limits: None of the CDR3 amino acid sequences of expanded clones recurred across subjects, suggesting private repertoires in all groups.

Over 200 million TCR-beta sequences (from 15-18 subjects) were yielded by each sequencing run. Via MiXCR, TCRdb re-called the 5' RACE reads, giving one row per CDR3 protein. This sample yields some 43,000 distinct CDR3 sequences, of which roughly 2.5% are seen a single time; less than 15% belongs to the top ten. The source material was PBMCs. The source of this sequence is a young man with multiple sclerosis.

CDR3 sequence reads: CASSLTAENYNEQFF. CDR3 in DNA: TGTGCCAGCAGCTTAACAGCGGAGAACTACAATGAGCAGTTCTTC. This chain links TRBV7-2 with TRBJ2-1; the D gene is possibly TRBD2 (5 bases). Trimming removed 2 bases at V and 3 bases at J, with 11 bases between. Germline values: CDR1 SGHTA, CDR2 FQGNSA. This CDR3 region has 15 residues.